The T cell receptor beta chain described here comes from a study of CD8 T cells in ankylosing spondylitis. Broader study findings: Disease-associated clones were CD8+ and fairly uncommon in peripheral blood. Characteristic of ankylosing spondylitis blood, it appeared, was a TCR beta motif comprising about eight highly homologous variants.

Quantitative 5'-RACE with molecular barcodes was used to make the TCR beta libraries. TCRdb re-derived calls from the 5' RACE reads in MiXCR, one entry per CDR3 protein. The data contain about 220,000 distinct CDR3 sequences, about 17% of them seen just once; the ten biggest clones take up more than 40%. Turning to this clonotype: Its target is unknown.

The CDR3 extends over 15 amino acids. Losses at the gene ends were 6 bases for V and 6 bases for J; bases not matched to a gene: 4. Sequencing was performed on blood, either unsorted or a sorted T cell fraction (not recorded which). The source of this sequence is a male donor with ankylosing spondylitis. V is TRBV12-3 or TRBV12-4 and J is TRBJ2-2; 13 bases line up with TRBD2. The CDR3 spells CASSTGLAGPGELFF. CDR3 coding DNA: TGTGCCAGCAGCACGGGACTAGCGGGACCCGGGGAGCTGTTTTTT.